This TCR beta chain was sequenced during a study of T cells expressing NK-cell markers. The study, taken as a whole, reports: The study found these clonotypes also leading the CD3+CD56-NKG2C+ fraction in four donors.

As for this clonotype: Its specificity is unknown.

TCRdb reanalyzed the 5' RACE reads, giving one entry per CDR3 protein sequence and no DNA. The ten most abundant clones cover approximately 17% of a sample with about 180,000 distinct CDR3 sequences. The source material was blood T cells: a sorted CD56 or NKG2C T cell subset, CD4+ or CD8+ T cells, or bulk PBMC T cells (not recorded which). The origin of this receptor is a woman between 18 and 75 years old in good health.

CDR3 residues: CASRVGGTGELFF. The J gene is TRBJ2-2, the V gene TRBV27; no DNA is available, so the TRBD1 call from TCRdb remains unchecked. CDR3 length: 13 residues. Germline CDR1 is MNHEY and CDR2 is SMNVEV (reference sequence).